Given below is one T cell receptor (beta chain) in context. The source of the sample is a study of control samples from healthy donors and cancer patients. Sequencing was performed with immunoSEQ multiplex PCR; in TCRdb, only in-frame clones are kept and a portion is missing. The sample yields fewer than 300,000 clones, about 80% seen once. What was sequenced was PBMCs. This receptor was obtained from a woman aged 55-69 years with lung cancer.

The chain's CDR3 is CASSLDGLAYNEQFF. CDR3 coding DNA: TGTGCCAGCAGCTTAGATGGACTAGCGTACAATGAGCAGTTCTTC. The rearrangement joins TRBV5-8 to TRBJ2-1; 9 nucleotides agree with TRBD2. CDR3 length: 15 amino acids. Unmatched junction bases numbered 4, after V lost 2 bases and J lost 4 bases. Germline CDR1 reads SGHTS; CDR2 reads YDEGEE.